This record looks at one T cell receptor (beta chain) sequence and its context. A single count supports this clone. Its antigen remains undetermined. No quality values exist for individual bases; no much larger clone is one base distant. Other DNA sequences within the sample encode an identical CDR3. CD8 naive samples were CD45RO-negative cells positively selected for CCR7, giving a CD45RA+CCR7+ population that excluded TemRA cells. Donors were healthy HIV-negative adults with no recently reported acute infections or vaccinations. Every donor was a Caucasian adult residing in Nashville, Tennessee, USA. Blood was collected by leukapheresis, and PBMCs were isolated by Ficoll-Histopaque density gradient centrifugation and then cryopreserved in liquid nitrogen vapor phase. Analytical flow cytometry was used to check the purity and quantity of each magnetically sorted T cell population. From each sorted fraction, genomic DNA was isolated and quantified by UV absorbance on a Nanodrop 2000c.

TCR CDR3 regions were amplified from genomic DNA by multiplex PCR using the deep immunoSEQ assay. Extracted genomic DNA from each cell subset was spread evenly across all wells of several immunoSEQ 96-well plates, with each plate serving as a replicate. Each replicate PCR for sorted subsets received around 200 ng genomic DNA, equal to about 30,000 T cell genomes. Purified libraries were measured with a Qubit 3.0 fluorometer, size-checked on a Bioanalyzer 2100, and measured again with the KAPA Library Quantification kit. Every immunoSEQ 96-well plate was sequenced on a dedicated single-read 150-cycle Illumina NextSeq 550 flow cell. In the source study's methods: Because the immunoSEQ output included only junctional sequences and no quality scores, the filtering could not be the same as the filtering used for full-length reads. To assign V/J genes and CDR3, sequences were annotated using PyIR, a Python wrapper for IgBLAST v1.9, with IMGT germline references. Reads with weak V/J assignments (E-value above 1e-6), missing CDR3, stop codons, out-of-frame junctions, or ambiguous translated residues were removed. V3J clonotypes were defined as sequences sharing an identical inferred V gene, J gene, and CDR3 amino acid sequence. To compute the percentage overlap between repertoires, the number of shared unique clonotypes was divided by the size of the smaller repertoire. Richness of each repertoire was evaluated using RTK rarefaction, the Chao1 estimator, and Recon v2.1 estimates of unobserved clonotypes. OLGA was used to compute generation probabilities for all TCRbeta clonotypes that the gDNA method yielded from a few donors. Held by TCRdb, this immuneACCESS table contains in-frame sequences only and omits some clones. Under half of the omission traces to an unresolved V gene where checked; the cause of the rest is unknown. V, J and clone size are taken as reported in that table, and D and trimming were inferred from the DNA itself. This sample holds 2 million or so clones; roughly 94% were observed only once. The top ten clones comprise about 1.1% of the sample.

V is pruned by 2 bases and J by 1 base, leaving 3 bases of the junction without a gene match. CDR1 ENHRY and CDR2 SYGVKD were looked up in the germline V gene. From the cysteine up to the phenylalanine, the CDR3 has a length of 15 residues. Just CDR3 DNA is preserved here, 45 bases in frame from base 1. These data are taken from a study of shared clonotypes between healthy human individuals (TCRdb year 2020). Notes on the research overall: Three men and two women, aged 18 to 49 years, made up the cohort. For each donor, CD4 naive and CD4 memory were each given three plates, CD8 naive was given two plates, and CD8 memory was given one plate. Each donor's leukapheresis produced roughly between about 0.9 and 9.5 billion PBMCs. To estimate repertoire size and how much clonotype sharing occurs between individuals, the study deeply sequenced the blood TCR repertoires of roughly 5 healthy adults. Libraries were prepared and TCR repertoires were sequenced by different laboratories using diverse techniques, in order to increase sequencing depth and limit assay-specific biases.

Overall study outcomes, separate from this receptor: Compared with non-shared clonotypes, the clonotypes found in all four sorted-subset donors had higher generation probabilities. The genetic and exposure-history diversity represented was limited by the small number of donors. When a few donors were compared, the shared fraction of clonotypes was about 5% for naive CD4, 3.5% to 4% for naive CD8, 2.3% for memory CD4, and under 0.5% for memory CD8. Rarefaction of sorted-subset datasets indicated incomplete sequencing despite the large sequencing depth. Only blood was sampled, and tissue TCR repertoires likely differ from those in blood. Larger estimated clonotype richness was generally found for naive subsets than for memory subsets. Pairwise subsampling indicated that sequencing depth was expected to affect the degree of clonotype sharing among donors.

The sample taken for sequencing was naive CD8+ T cells sorted from blood. Read against the paper, the sample's cell subset or site label means: CD45RA+CCR7+. The TCR comes from a young man in good health. The rearrangement joined TRBV10-3 to TRBJ2-7, and TRBD2 matches 9 of the central bases. The sequenced DNA is TGTGCCATCAGTGAGGTGGCGGGAGGGTCCTACGAGCAGTACTTC. It translates to CAISEVAGGSYEQYF.